Listed below are T cell receptor beta chains from one sample, sequenced in a study of blood T cell repertoires in COVID-19. Repertoires were generated with immunoSEQ multiplex PCR, while TCRdb's copy carries only in-frame clones and drops some. The sample carries 80,000 to 95,000 clones, more than 75% recorded once. Sequenced: peripheral blood. Source of these receptors: a woman older than 75 with active or convalescent COVID-19. CDR3s include the opening cysteine and the closing phenylalanine or tryptophan. A D gene is named only where the DNA matches it firmly. Size is omitted from some rows. Given values are once, few, many or a class for expanded clones.

v_gene	j_gene	len	d_gene	abundance	CDR3aa	CDR3nt
TRBV30	TRBJ2-5	14	TRBD1	-	CAWKRDRVFETQYF	TGTGCCTGGAAGCGGGACAGGGTTTTTGAGACCCAGTACTTC
TRBV4-2	TRBJ2-2	16	TRBD2	-	CASSPRGGPNTGELFF	TGTGCCAGCAGCCCCCGGGGGGGGCCGAACACCGGGGAGCTGTTTTTT
TRBV7-9	TRBJ2-5	16	-	-	CASSLGRTHRQETQYF	TGTGCCAGCAGCTTGGGCCGAACTCATCGACAAGAGACCCAGTACTTC
TRBV3-1/TRBV3-2	TRBJ1-2	12	-	-	CASSQWRAGYTF	TGTGCCAGCAGCCAGTGGAGGGCAGGCTACACCTTC
TRBV11-2	TRBJ2-4	15	TRBD1	-	CASSGGQSGKNIQYF	TGTGCCAGCAGCGGGGGACAGTCCGGCAAAAACATTCAGTACTTC
TRBV2	TRBJ1-4	13	TRBD1	few	CASNRSPDRELFF	TGTGCCAGTAACCGCAGTCCAGACAGGGAACTGTTTTTT
TRBV3-1/TRBV3-2	TRBJ1-2	13	TRBD1	-	CASSLGQGRGYTF	TGTGCCAGCAGCCTTGGACAGGGTAGGGGCTACACCTTC
TRBV7-2	TRBJ2-7	14	TRBD2	once	CASSLGGLAGFLYF	TGTGCCAGCAGCCTCGGGGGACTAGCGGGTTTTCTGTACTTC
TRBV30	TRBJ2-5	18	TRBD2	-	CAWKAERRGVATQETQYF	TGTGCCTGGAAGGCCGAGAGACGGGGGGTAGCGACACAAGAGACCCAGTACTTC
TRBV5-6	TRBJ2-6	14	-	-	CASRGGSGANVLTF	TGTGCCAGCCGAGGGGGCTCTGGGGCCAACGTCCTGACTTTC
TRBV11-2	TRBJ2-7	19	TRBD2	-	CASSFTGTSGGLLSYEQYF	TGTGCCAGCAGCTTCACCGGGACTAGCGGGGGGCTCCTCTCCTACGAGCAGTACTTC
TRBV6-5	TRBJ1-5	15	-	-	CASRRSLDGNQPQHF	TGTGCCAGCAGACGTAGTCTAGACGGCAATCAGCCCCAGCATTTT
TRBV6-2/TRBV6-3	TRBJ1-1	14	-	-	CASGLRGANTEAFF	TGTGCCAGCGGCCTACGGGGGGCCAACACTGAAGCTTTCTTT
TRBV29-1	TRBJ1-1	10	-	-	CSGGVAEAFF	TGCAGCGGCGGGGTGGCTGAAGCTTTCTTT
TRBV15	TRBJ2-2	15	TRBD2	-	CATSRARGETGELFF	TGTGCCACCAGCAGAGCTCGGGGGGAGACCGGGGAGCTGTTTTTT
TRBV6-5	TRBJ2-7	14	TRBD2	-	CASRPWGGNYEQYF	TGTGCCAGCAGACCCTGGGGAGGGAACTACGAGCAGTACTTC
TRBV7-2	TRBJ2-5	15	TRBD1	once	CASSSTTDRGETQYF	TGTGCCAGCAGCTCCACAACCGACAGGGGGGAGACCCAGTACTTC
TRBV5-6	TRBJ1-2	14	TRBD1	-	CASSNRGNDYGYTF	TGTGCCAGCAGCAACAGGGGAAATGACTATGGCTACACCTTC
TRBV10-3	TRBJ1-1	13	TRBD1	-	CAARQGADTEAFF	TGTGCCGCCCGACAGGGGGCCGACACTGAAGCTTTCTTT
TRBV7-8	TRBJ1-5	18	-	-	CASSLGRVEYIGNQPQHF	TGTGCCAGCAGCTTAGGCAGGGTTGAATATATAGGCAATCAGCCCCAGCATTTT
TRBV6-2/TRBV6-3	TRBJ1-1	14	-	-	CASSYQAANTEAFF	TGTGCCAGCAGTTACCAGGCAGCGAACACTGAAGCTTTCTTT
TRBV27	TRBJ1-2	14	TRBD1	-	CASSLSQGAYGYTF	TGTGCCAGCAGTTTATCCCAGGGGGCCTATGGCTACACCTTC
TRBV12-5	TRBJ1-5	19	-	-	CASGLDPAAKRGSNQPQHF	TGTGCTAGTGGTTTGGACCCGGCGGCAAAAAGGGGTAGCAATCAGCCCCAGCATTTT
TRBV7-8	TRBJ2-5	14	TRBD2	-	CASSSTSGYGTQYF	TGTGCCAGCAGCTCGACTAGCGGGTATGGGACCCAGTACTTC
TRBV29-1	TRBJ1-1	16	-	once	CSSKRGDTGGLAEAFF	TGCAGCTCCAAAAGAGGGGACACTGGTGGTCTGGCTGAAGCTTTCTTT
TRBV27	TRBJ1-6	15	-	-	CASMVGSSYNSPLHF	TGTGCCAGCATGGTAGGGAGCTCCTATAATTCACCCCTCCACTTT